A selection of T cell receptor beta chains follows, all from one sample in a study of shared clonotypes between healthy human individuals. The repertoire was sequenced with immunoSEQ multiplex PCR; TCRdb's copy has only in-frame clones and lacks some. The sample contains about 450,000 clones, less than 80% of which appear only once. The sequenced material came from PBMCs. The source of these receptors is a woman in her thirties or forties in good health. Some clones in this sample may be carry-over from other donors' samples. The CDR3 runs from the conserved cysteine through the conserved F or W.

j_call | cdr3_length | v_call | cdr3_aa
TRBJ1-5 | 17 | TRBV4-1 | CASSRLGAPGGNQPQHF
TRBJ1-2 | 14 | TRBV5-6 | CASSSRGVGRGYTF
TRBJ1-5 | 14 | TRBV2 | CASSEADRGQPQHF
TRBJ2-1 | 14 | TRBV6-1 | CASRVGGANNEQFF
TRBJ2-3 | 14 | TRBV7-2 | CASSLDRGTDTQYF
TRBJ2-5 | 18 | TRBV5-1 | CASSFPGTGGDAIETQYF
TRBJ2-7 | 15 | TRBV6-4 | CASSEGQGGSYEQYF
TRBJ2-1 | 18 | TRBV10-2 | CASSESRGGRNSYNEQFF
TRBJ2-2 | 15 | TRBV27 | CASSSPVEGTGELFF
TRBJ2-1 | 16 | TRBV5-4 | CASSPGGLAGGSEQFF
TRBJ2-1 | 15 | TRBV18 | CASSRDDSSYNEQFF
TRBJ2-2 | 13 | TRBV11-2 | CASSPYRGGELFF
TRBJ2-7 | 14 | TRBV30 | CAWSAGLVYYEQYF
TRBJ2-5 | 15 | TRBV18 | CASSPVAGAKETQYF
TRBJ2-7 | 13 | TRBV18 | CASSSAQGYEQYF
TRBJ2-5 | 14 | TRBV28 | CASKGQGVSETQYF
TRBJ1-5 | 13 | TRBV19 | CASTPFGGQPQHF
TRBJ2-5 | 14 | TRBV23-1 | CASRLGRIRETQYF
TRBJ1-2 | 15 | TRBV6-5 | CASKITGGTIYGYTF
TRBJ2-5 | 16 | TRBV28 | CASRTGTWEKQETQYF
TRBJ2-7 | 14 | TRBV6-5 | CASSQGRQTYEQYF
TRBJ2-6 | 16 | TRBV28 | CASSPSLGSGANVLTF
TRBJ1-2 | 16 | TRBV11-2 | CASSEDRGGINYGYTF
TRBJ2-1 | 18 | TRBV4-2 | CASSQGMGYGISYNEQFF
TRBJ2-3 | 14 | TRBV10-3 | CAISEGTGPDTQYF
TRBJ2-7 | 15 | TRBV19 | CASRTNSGTSYEQYF
TRBJ2-2 | 14 | TRBV5-1 | CASSLLASIGELFF
TRBJ1-4 | 14 | TRBV11-2 | CASGTGTGVEKLFF
TRBJ1-1 | 14 | TRBV1 | CTSSQDGLLLEAFF
TRBJ2-5 | 14 | TRBV7-3 | CASSLTGGGETQYF
TRBJ1-1 | 13 | TRBV28 | CASSFGRYTEAFF
TRBJ2-1 | 15 | TRBV6-1 | CASSGRGQRGTEQFF
TRBJ2-7 | 14 | TRBV7-6 | CASSHPSGAYEQYF
TRBJ2-3 | 17 | TRBV18 | CASSPSSGRHRTDTQYF
TRBJ1-4 | 16 | TRBV25-1 | CASSESTLATNEKLFF